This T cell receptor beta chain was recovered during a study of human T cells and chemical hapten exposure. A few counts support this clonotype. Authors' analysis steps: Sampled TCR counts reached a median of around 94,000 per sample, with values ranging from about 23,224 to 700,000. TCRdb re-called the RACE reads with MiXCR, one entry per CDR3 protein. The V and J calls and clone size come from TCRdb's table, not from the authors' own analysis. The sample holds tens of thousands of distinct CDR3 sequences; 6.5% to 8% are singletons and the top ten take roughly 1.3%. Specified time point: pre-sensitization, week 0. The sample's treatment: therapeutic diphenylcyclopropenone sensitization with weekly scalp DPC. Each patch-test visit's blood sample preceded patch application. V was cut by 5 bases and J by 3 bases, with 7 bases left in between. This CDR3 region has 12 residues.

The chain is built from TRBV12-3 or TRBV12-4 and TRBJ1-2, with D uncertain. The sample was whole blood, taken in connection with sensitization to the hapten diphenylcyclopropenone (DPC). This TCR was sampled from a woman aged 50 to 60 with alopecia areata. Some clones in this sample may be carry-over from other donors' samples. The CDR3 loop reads CASSRTDYGYTF. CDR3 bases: TGTGCCAGCAGTCGGACGGACTATGGCTACACCTTC.